The 14 T cell receptor beta chains in this list originate from one sample, sequenced in a study of tumor-infiltrating lymphocytes in primary liver carcinoma. Using a constant-region primer together with ProtoScript II reverse transcriptase, TCR beta cDNA was made from about 500 ng of total RNA. Researchers made the TCR beta libraries by running three nested multiplex PCR rounds with slightly modified ARM-PCR. The opening two PCR rounds, about 11 cycles each, paired TRBV1-TRBV30 forward primers with a C-beta reverse primer. A single record per CDR3 protein comes from TCRdb applying MiXCR to the multiplex PCR reads. The table has around 210,000 distinct CDR3 sequences, about 61% seen once; the top ten hold about 7.1%. Germline DNA was also extracted, and blood RNA derived from unsorted whole blood. Sequencing was carried out using peripheral blood. These receptors were obtained from an older woman with primary liver carcinoma and hepatitis B virus infection.

About this clonotype itself: The junction and the germline gene differ at one end; a read error may be behind it. The chain recombines TRBV4-2 with TRBJ2-6; 9 bases line up with TRBD2. This CDR3 contains 20 residues. Germline values: CDR1 LGHNA, CDR2 YNFKEQ. As DNA, the CDR3 is TGTGCCGGCAGCCAAGAACGCCCCGGCGGGAGGGCCTCTGGGGCCAACGTCCTGACTTTC. Protein sequence: CAGSQERPGGRASGANVLTF.

Notes on this clonotype: One end of the junction varies from germline; a read error may be responsible. The J gene is TRBJ2-7, the V gene TRBV5-5; tentative D call: TRBD1 (7 bases). The CDR3 runs 15 residues. Per germline, CDR1 SGHKS and CDR2 YYEKEE (reference sequence). The CDR3 protein is CANSSGRGDSYEQYF. CDR3 bases: TGTGCCAACAGCTCCGGCAGGGGGGACTCCTACGAGCAGTACTTC.

In regard to this clonotype: This may come from a read error, since a much larger clone is one base off. The chain uses TRBV28 and TRBJ2-7; tentatively, D is TRBD2 (5 bases). CDR1 and CDR2 from the germline V gene are MDHEN and SYDVKM. There are 14 residues in the CDR3. Written as DNA, the CDR3 is TGTGCCAGCAGTCAAGGAGACCGACTATACGGGCAGTACTTC. Its translation is CASSQGDRLYGQYF.

This clonotype was detected ten times or more. V is TRBV6-1 and J is TRBJ1-3; no reliable D call. The CDR3 covers 17 residues. Per germline, CDR1 MNHNS and CDR2 SASEGT. The V end lost 0 bases, the J end lost 0 bases, and 12 bases lay between the germline ends. The CDR3 bases are TGTGCCAGCAGTGAAGCGCTAGGGTACGGCTCTGGAAACACCATATATTTT. Protein: CASSEALGYGSGNTIYF.

A remark on this clonotype: This is likely a read error, given that the CDR3 carries no conserved phenylalanine or tryptophan at its end. This chain joins TRBV6-6 and TRBJ1-4, with D hard to call. The germline V gene encodes CDR1 MNHNY and CDR2 SVGAGI (reference sequence). V lost 10 bases, J lost 6 bases, and 15 bases lay in between. The CDR3 covers 13 residues. CDR3 nucleotide sequence: TGTGCCACCGAGGGTACGCAAGATGAAAAACTGTTTATT. It encodes CATEGTQDEKLFI.

This chain connects TRBV12-3 or TRBV12-4 to TRBJ2-7, with D perhaps matching TRBD2 (6 bases). This CDR3 comprises 13 residues. V was trimmed by 4 bases and J by 2 bases, leaving 9 bases between them. The CDR3 sequence: CASSSGRPYEQYF. The CDR3 nucleotides are TGTGCCAGCAGTTCAGGGAGGCCCTACGAGCAGTACTTC.

The chain couples TRBV6-1 to TRBJ2-7; 9 bases fit TRBD1. Germline trimming cut 2 bases from V and 2 bases from J; bases unmatched to any gene: 4. CDR1 and CDR2 (germline): MNHNS, SASEGT. The CDR3 spans 15 residues. The CDR3: CASSEFGTGTYEQYF. CDR3 coding DNA: TGTGCCAGCAGTGAATTTGGGACAGGGACCTACGAGCAGTACTTC.

The V call is TRBV28, the J call TRBJ2-7; no clear D. V shed 7 bases and J shed 3 bases, with 13 bases lying between them. The CDR3 is 13 residues long. Germline CDR1 is MDHEN and CDR2 is SYDVKM. CDR3 sequence reads: CASINTNNYEQYF. The CDR3, as DNA: TGTGCCAGCATTAATACTAATAACTACGAGCAGTACTTC. Full variable domain (outside the CDR3, taken from reference TRBV28 and TRBJ2-7): DVKVTQSSRYLVKRTGEKVFLECVQDMDHENMFWYRQDPGLGLRLIYFSYDVKMKEKGDIPEGYSVSREKKERFSLILESASTNQTSMYLCASINTNNYEQYFGPGTRLTVT.

On this clonotype itself: It is likely a read error, because the conserved phenylalanine at the end of the CDR3 is missing. The chain joins TRBV11-2 to TRBJ2-2; TRBD2 might be the D (6 bases). The germline CDR1 and CDR2 sequences are SGHAT and FQNNGV. The CDR3 has 14 amino acids. Trimming shortened V by 6 bases and J by 3 bases, and 11 bases separated the two germline ends. CDR3 loop: CASSFTSYTGELFL. Here the CDR3 DNA reads TGTGCCAGCAGTTTTACTAGCTACACCGGGGAGCTGTTTCTT.

This sequence joins TRBV6-5 and TRBJ2-1, with no clear D. CDR3 length: 14 residues. CDR1 is MNHEY and CDR2 is SVGAGI in the germline V gene. The V gene lost 2 bases and the J gene lost 0 bases, with 5 bases spanning the gap. DNA for the CDR3: TGTGCCAGCAGTTACGGCGGCTCCTACAATGAGCAGTTCTTC. Translation: CASSYGGSYNEQFF.

CDR3 in amino acids: CASSAIFVAGGSYEQYF. CDR3 DNA: TGTGCCAGCAGCGCGATCTTCGTAGCGGGAGGGTCCTACGAGCAGTACTTC. The chain uses TRBV28 and TRBJ2-7; 11 positions agree with TRBD2. V shed 6 bases, J shed 1 base, and the junction held 11 bases outside the gene matches. Per germline, CDR1 MDHEN and CDR2 SYDVKM. This CDR3 comprises 17 residues.

Points on this clonotype: It may be a read error: a sequence one base away is much more abundant. The rearrangement links TRBV30 to TRBJ2-1, with D possibly TRBD2 on 5 matching bases. This CDR3 comprises 11 residues. Germline V gene sequence: CDR1 GTSNPN, CDR2 SVGIG (reference sequence). The CDR3: CAWSRGNGQFF. CDR3 bases: TGTGCCTGGAGCCGGGGAAATGGGCAGTTCTTC.

With regard to this clonotype: A much larger clonotype is one base distant, so this may be a read error. This chain joins TRBV6-6 and TRBJ2-1; 10 positions agree with TRBD2. The junction had 15 bases not matched to a gene; V was cut back by 4 bases and J by 0 bases. The germline gives CDR1 MNHNY, CDR2 SVGAGI (reference sequence). This CDR3 spans 20 amino acids. CDR3 DNA: TGTGCCAGCAGTTTTCCCCGACTAGCGGGCTTGGGTAGCTCCTACAATGAGCAGTTCTTC. Amino acids: CASSFPRLAGLGSSYNEQFF.

The table lists this clonotype with many counts. The rearrangement links TRBV7-9 to TRBJ1-4, with 7 bases identical to TRBD1. The CDR3 extends over 16 amino acids. V was clipped by 2 bases and J by 3 bases; unmatched bases: 6. Germline values: CDR1 SEHNR, CDR2 FQNEAQ (reference sequence). Here the CDR3 DNA reads TGTGCCAGCAGCTTAAGCGCAGGGGGAGCTAATGAAAAACTGTTTTTT. The encoded protein is CASSLSAGGANEKLFF.